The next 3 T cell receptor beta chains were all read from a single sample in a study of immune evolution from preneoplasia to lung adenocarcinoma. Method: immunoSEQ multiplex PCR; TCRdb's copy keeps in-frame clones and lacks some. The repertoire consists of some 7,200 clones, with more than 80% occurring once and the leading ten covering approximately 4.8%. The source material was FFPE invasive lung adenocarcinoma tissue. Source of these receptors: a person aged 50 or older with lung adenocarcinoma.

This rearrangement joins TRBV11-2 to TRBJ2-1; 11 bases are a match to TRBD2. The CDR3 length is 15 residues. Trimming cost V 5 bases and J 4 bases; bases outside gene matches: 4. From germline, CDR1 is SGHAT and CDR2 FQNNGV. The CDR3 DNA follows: TGTGCCAGCAGCCCCGGGACTAGCGGTTACAATGAGCAGTTCTTC. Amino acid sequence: CASSPGTSGYNEQFF.

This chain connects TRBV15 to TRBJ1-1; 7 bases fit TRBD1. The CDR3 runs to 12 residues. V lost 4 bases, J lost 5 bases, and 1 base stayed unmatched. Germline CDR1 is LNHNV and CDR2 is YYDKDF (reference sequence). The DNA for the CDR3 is TGTGCCACCAGCACGGACAGGACTGAAGCTTTCTTT. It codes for CATSTDRTEAFF.

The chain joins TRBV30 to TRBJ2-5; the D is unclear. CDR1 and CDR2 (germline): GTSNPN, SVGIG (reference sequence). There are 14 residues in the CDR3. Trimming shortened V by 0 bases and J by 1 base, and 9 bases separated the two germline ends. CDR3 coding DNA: TGTGCCTGGAGTGTCTACGGGCCCCAAGAGACCCAGTACTTC. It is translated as CAWSVYGPQETQYF.